The rows below give T cell receptor beta chains drawn from one sample of a study of beta chain features in type 1 diabetes. Only in-frame clones appear in the TCRdb table, and some are missing; sequencing was by immunoSEQ multiplex PCR. The table records about 330,000 clones, 11% of them present only once. The sequenced material came from naive CD4+ T cells from blood. The origin of the receptors is a woman aged 30 to 39 in good health. Each CDR3 is given with its conserved first and last residue. Each record gives: D gene, V gene, CDR3 length, clone size, J gene, CDR3 DNA, CDR3 protein. A D gene is named only where the DNA matches it firmly. Only some rows state a clone size, as once, few, many or a class for expanded clones.

D: TRBD2
V: TRBV27
length: 11
size: -
J: TRBJ2-7
DNA: TGTGCCAGCACCCCGGGGGGCGAGCAGTACTTC
CDR3: CASTPGGEQYF

D: -
V: TRBV27
length: 15
size: few
J: TRBJ2-7
DNA: TGTGCCAGCAGTCGCGCCCGGGACAACACCTACGAGCAGTACTTC
CDR3: CASSRARDNTYEQYF

D: TRBD2
V: TRBV2
length: 16
size: few
J: TRBJ2-7
DNA: TGTGCCAGCAGTCGGCTGTCTAGCGGGAGTTCGTACGAGCAGTACTTC
CDR3: CASSRLSSGSSYEQYF

D: -
V: TRBV29-1
length: 14
size: few
J: TRBJ2-3
DNA: TGCAGCGCCGGCAGGGAACTCGTTACAGATACGCAGTATTTT
CDR3: CSAGRELVTDTQYF

D: TRBD2
V: TRBV4-3
length: 16
size: -
J: TRBJ2-1
DNA: TGCGCCAGCAGCCAAGGACTAGCGGGAGGGTACAATGAGCAGTTCTTC
CDR3: CASSQGLAGGYNEQFF

D: -
V: TRBV4-3
length: 19
size: few
J: TRBJ1-4
DNA: TGCGCCAGCAGCCAAGATAGGACGACAGCCTCGAACTTCAATGAAAAACTGTTTTTT
CDR3: CASSQDRTTASNFNEKLFF

D: TRBD2
V: TRBV7-2
length: 17
size: once
J: TRBJ2-7
DNA: TGTGCCAGCAGCTTAGCCGGGTCGAATAGCGGGAGCTACGAGCAGTACTTC
CDR3: CASSLAGSNSGSYEQYF

D: -
V: TRBV30
length: 13
size: -
J: TRBJ1-4
DNA: TGTGCCTCCGGGGACATTGGGCATGAAAAACTGTTTTTT
CDR3: CASGDIGHEKLFF

D: TRBD1
V: TRBV7-8
length: 15
size: -
J: TRBJ1-2
DNA: TGTGCCAGCAGCTTAGCGAAGGGACAGGGGATGGGCTACACCTTC
CDR3: CASSLAKGQGMGYTF

D: TRBD1
V: TRBV2
length: 16
size: few
J: TRBJ1-2
DNA: TGTGCCAGCAGCCTATCCCCGGGACAGGGGAACTATGGCTACACCTTC
CDR3: CASSLSPGQGNYGYTF

D: -
V: TRBV11-1
length: 15
size: few
J: TRBJ2-5
DNA: TGTGCCAGCAGCTTACGCGGGTTCTTTGGAGAGACCCAGTACTTC
CDR3: CASSLRGFFGETQYF

D: TRBD2
V: TRBV9
length: 15
size: -
J: TRBJ2-7
DNA: TGTGCCAGCAGCGGAACTAGCGGCGCTTTCCACGAGCAGTACTTC
CDR3: CASSGTSGAFHEQYF

D: TRBD1
V: TRBV4-2
length: 15
size: -
J: TRBJ1-5
DNA: TGTGCCAGCAGCCATCAAGACAGGGGCAATCAGCCCCAGCATTTT
CDR3: CASSHQDRGNQPQHF

D: TRBD1
V: TRBV7-2
length: 16
size: -
J: TRBJ2-7
DNA: TGTGCCAGCAGCACGAGGGACAGGGGCGACTCCTACGAGCAGTACTTC
CDR3: CASSTRDRGDSYEQYF

D: TRBD1
V: TRBV7-3
length: 15
size: few
J: TRBJ2-1
DNA: TGTGCCAGCAGCTGGGACAGGGGGAGCTACAATGAGCAGTTCTTC
CDR3: CASSWDRGSYNEQFF

D: TRBD1
V: TRBV27
length: 18
size: -
J: TRBJ2-2
DNA: TGTGCCAGCAGTTTCTATCCCGGGACAGGGGGCTATGCCGGGGAGCTGTTTTTT
CDR3: CASSFYPGTGGYAGELFF

D: -
V: TRBV7-2
length: 14
size: -
J: TRBJ2-7
DNA: TGTGCCAGCAGCGTCGGGAGCACCAACTACGAGCAGTACTTC
CDR3: CASSVGSTNYEQYF

D: -
V: TRBV6-5
length: 14
size: -
J: TRBJ1-4
DNA: TGTGCCAGCAGTTACACTGGCGGTAATGAAAAACTGTTTTTT
CDR3: CASSYTGGNEKLFF

D: -
V: TRBV7-6
length: 13
size: -
J: TRBJ2-5
DNA: TGTGCCAGCAGCTTAGGATTAGAACAGACCCAGTACTTC
CDR3: CASSLGLEQTQYF

D: TRBD1
V: TRBV29-1
length: 12
size: few
J: TRBJ1-1
DNA: TGCAGCGTGGGGGACAGGGCCACTGAAGCTTTCTTT
CDR3: CSVGDRATEAFF

D: -
V: TRBV7-3
length: 14
size: -
J: TRBJ2-5
DNA: TGTGCCAGCAGCCAACAGGGTGGGCAAGAGACCCAGTACTTC
CDR3: CASSQQGGQETQYF

D: -
V: TRBV4-2
length: 17
size: few
J: TRBJ2-2
DNA: TGTGCCAGCAACACCCGGGGGCTAGCGGAAAACACCGGGGAGCTGTTTTTT
CDR3: CASNTRGLAENTGELFF

D: TRBD1
V: TRBV18
length: 15
size: -
J: TRBJ2-7
DNA: TGTGCCAGCTCACCGCAGGGACAGGGGGGATACGAGCAGTACTTC
CDR3: CASSPQGQGGYEQYF

D: TRBD2
V: TRBV14
length: 15
size: -
J: TRBJ2-1
DNA: TGTGCCAGCAGCCAAGTCATTAGCGGGAGAGGTGAGCAGTTCTTC
CDR3: CASSQVISGRGEQFF

D: TRBD1
V: TRBV11-1
length: 15
size: -
J: TRBJ2-1
DNA: TGTGCCAGCAGCCTGCAGGGGGCAAACTACAATGAGCAGTTCTTC
CDR3: CASSLQGANYNEQFF

D: TRBD2
V: TRBV27
length: 15
size: -
J: TRBJ2-7
DNA: TGTGCCAGCAGTTCGGACGGGAGGAGCTCCTACGAGCAGTACTTC
CDR3: CASSSDGRSSYEQYF

D: TRBD2
V: TRBV19
length: 15
size: few
J: TRBJ2-2
DNA: TGTGCCAGTAGTAAGTGGGAGGGCCGCGACGGGGAGCTGTTTTTT
CDR3: CASSKWEGRDGELFF

D: -
V: TRBV14
length: 17
size: few
J: TRBJ2-2
DNA: TGTGCCAGCAGCCAAGGCGGGTTTTTCGCGAACACCGGGGAGCTGTTTTTT
CDR3: CASSQGGFFANTGELFF

D: TRBD2
V: TRBV30
length: 17
size: -
J: TRBJ2-3
DNA: TGTGCCTGGAGTGTAATCCGGACTAGCGGGATTCCAGATACGCAGTATTTT
CDR3: CAWSVIRTSGIPDTQYF

D: -
V: TRBV5-4
length: 12
size: few
J: TRBJ1-2
DNA: TGTGCCAGCAGCTTCGGACAAAATGGCTACACCTTC
CDR3: CASSFGQNGYTF

D: -
V: TRBV6-6
length: 14
size: -
J: TRBJ2-1
DNA: TGTGCCAGCAGTTACGCGAGTCTCTACAATGAGCAGTTCTTC
CDR3: CASSYASLYNEQFF

D: -
V: TRBV27
length: 12
size: -
J: TRBJ2-3
DNA: TGTGCCAGCAGTCCCTACGCAGATACGCAGTATTTT
CDR3: CASSPYADTQYF

D: TRBD2
V: TRBV9
length: 16
size: few
J: TRBJ2-5
DNA: TGTGCCAGCAGCGTAGGGCCTAGCGGGAATCAAGAGACCCAGTACTTC
CDR3: CASSVGPSGNQETQYF

D: TRBD2
V: TRBV5-4
length: 15
size: -
J: TRBJ2-3
DNA: TGTGCCAGCAGCCAAGGACTAGCGGGAGCCGATACGCAGTATTTT
CDR3: CASSQGLAGADTQYF

D: TRBD1
V: TRBV19
length: 14
size: -
J: TRBJ1-2
DNA: TGTGCCAGTAGTACCCGAAACAGGGGATATGGCTACACCTTC
CDR3: CASSTRNRGYGYTF

D: -
V: TRBV30
length: 13
size: few
J: TRBJ2-3
DNA: TGTGCCTGGAGCGAGGTGACGCCAGATACGCAGTATTTT
CDR3: CAWSEVTPDTQYF

D: TRBD2
V: TRBV7-2
length: 16
size: few
J: TRBJ2-1
DNA: TGTGCCAGCAGGCTCTCCGCGGGAGATTCGTCCATTGAGCAGTTCTTC
CDR3: CASRLSAGDSSIEQFF

D: TRBD2
V: TRBV4-2
length: 16
size: few
J: TRBJ2-7
DNA: TGTGCCAGCAGCCTGGAGGCTAGCGGGAGAACCTACGAGCAGTACTTC
CDR3: CASSLEASGRTYEQYF

D: -
V: TRBV7-2
length: 14
size: few
J: TRBJ2-7
DNA: TGTGCCAGCAGCCCGACAGGCGGTGCCTACGAGCAGTACTTC
CDR3: CASSPTGGAYEQYF

D: -
V: TRBV7-2
length: 14
size: few
J: TRBJ2-5
DNA: TGTGCCAGCAGCTTATCAGGGGTTGGAGAGACCCAGTACTTC
CDR3: CASSLSGVGETQYF

D: TRBD1
V: TRBV29-1
length: 13
size: -
J: TRBJ1-2
DNA: TGCAGCGTTGGGACAGGAACCAACTATGGCTACACCTTC
CDR3: CSVGTGTNYGYTF

D: TRBD2
V: TRBV28
length: 13
size: -
J: TRBJ2-5
DNA: TGTGCCGCTAGCGGGAGGTCACAAGAGACCCAGTACTTC
CDR3: CAASGRSQETQYF

D: -
V: TRBV7-3
length: 15
size: -
J: TRBJ2-3
DNA: TGTGCCAGCAGCTTAACGGGGGCTAGCACAGATACGCAGTATTTT
CDR3: CASSLTGASTDTQYF

D: TRBD2
V: TRBV5-4
length: 16
size: -
J: TRBJ2-1
DNA: TGTGCCAGCAGACGAGCCGGGACTAGCGGTATCAATGAGCAGTTCTTC
CDR3: CASRRAGTSGINEQFF

D: -
V: TRBV6-4
length: 11
size: -
J: TRBJ2-1
DNA: TGTGCCAGCAGTGAAGGGGCAGGGAAGTTCTTC
CDR3: CASSEGAGKFF

D: TRBD1
V: TRBV11-2
length: 13
size: -
J: TRBJ2-1
DNA: TGTGCCAGCAGCAATATCAGAGACAGGGTGCAGTTCTTC
CDR3: CASSNIRDRVQFF

D: TRBD2
V: TRBV10-3
length: 14
size: few
J: TRBJ2-3
DNA: TGTGCTACAGGGCTAGCGGGAGCTGCAGATACGCAGTATTTT
CDR3: CATGLAGAADTQYF